This is a list of T cell receptor beta chains from one sample in a study of cytomegalovirus exposure and HLA in healthy donors. Method: immunoSEQ multiplex PCR; TCRdb's copy keeps in-frame clones and lacks some. The table records 200,000 to 300,000 clones, approximately 84% of them present only once. The sequenced sample was PBMCs. The receptors stem from a man in his late teens or twenties in good health and CMV-seropositive. Both conserved end residues are part of each CDR3. Fields, in order: D gene, clone size, J gene, V gene, CDR3 DNA, CDR3 protein. The D gene is left open where the match is weak. Clone size is given for some rows only: seen once, a few or many times, or a class if the clone is expanded.

d_gene: NA
abundance: NA
j_gene: TRBJ1-1
v_gene: TRBV5-8
CDR3nt: TGTGCCAGCAGCTTGGCCTCCGGACGGATTAACACTGAAGCTTTCTTT
CDR3aa: CASSLASGRINTEAFF

d_gene: NA
abundance: NA
j_gene: TRBJ2-7
v_gene: TRBV2
CDR3nt: TGTGCCAGCAGTGAAGGGGCCGAGCAGTACTTC
CDR3aa: CASSEGAEQYF

d_gene: TRBD1
abundance: NA
j_gene: TRBJ2-5
v_gene: TRBV29-1
CDR3nt: TGCAGCGTCCTCACAGGGGCAGAGACCCAGTACTTC
CDR3aa: CSVLTGAETQYF

d_gene: TRBD2
abundance: NA
j_gene: TRBJ2-1
v_gene: TRBV4-3
CDR3nt: TGCGCCAGCAGCCAAGTTCCCCCTAGCGGGATTTACAATGAGCAGTTCTTC
CDR3aa: CASSQVPPSGIYNEQFF

d_gene: NA
abundance: NA
j_gene: TRBJ2-7
v_gene: TRBV6-4
CDR3nt: TGTGCCAGCAGACGGAAGACTAGCTCCTACGAGCAGTACTTC
CDR3aa: CASRRKTSSYEQYF

d_gene: TRBD1
abundance: NA
j_gene: TRBJ2-7
v_gene: TRBV4-3
CDR3nt: TGCGCCAGCAGCCAAGTGACAGGGGGAACCTACGAGCAGTACTTC
CDR3aa: CASSQVTGGTYEQYF

d_gene: TRBD1
abundance: NA
j_gene: TRBJ2-1
v_gene: TRBV29-1
CDR3nt: TGCAGCGTTGAAGATGGGTTATCGAAAGGGGGCCGCTACAATGAGCAGTTCTTC
CDR3aa: CSVEDGLSKGGRYNEQFF

d_gene: NA
abundance: NA
j_gene: TRBJ2-3
v_gene: TRBV19
CDR3nt: TGTGCCAGTAGTACCCCCGGTCACGCTCGACCAGATACGCAGTATTTT
CDR3aa: CASSTPGHARPDTQYF

d_gene: NA
abundance: NA
j_gene: TRBJ2-3
v_gene: TRBV30
CDR3nt: TGTGCCTGGGAGGTTGGGGCCGTAGATACGCAGTATTTT
CDR3aa: CAWEVGAVDTQYF

d_gene: TRBD2
abundance: NA
j_gene: TRBJ2-1
v_gene: TRBV28
CDR3nt: TGTGCCAGCAGTGCGGGGGATAACACCTCCAATGAGCAGTTCTTC
CDR3aa: CASSAGDNTSNEQFF

d_gene: TRBD1
abundance: NA
j_gene: TRBJ1-1
v_gene: TRBV5-1
CDR3nt: TGCGCCAGCAGCTACCTCGTCGCGGGGACAGGTAACACTGAAGCTTTCTTT
CDR3aa: CASSYLVAGTGNTEAFF

d_gene: NA
abundance: NA
j_gene: TRBJ2-6
v_gene: TRBV9
CDR3nt: TGTGCCAGCAGCGGTTTAAGGGTTGGTGGGGCCAACGTCCTGACTTTC
CDR3aa: CASSGLRVGGANVLTF

d_gene: NA
abundance: NA
j_gene: TRBJ1-2
v_gene: TRBV19
CDR3nt: TGTGCCAGTAGTATTAAGGGGAACTATGGCTACACCTTC
CDR3aa: CASSIKGNYGYTF

d_gene: NA
abundance: NA
j_gene: TRBJ1-5
v_gene: TRBV5-4
CDR3nt: TGTGCCAGCAGCCAACAGGGAGCAGGTCAGCCCCAGCATTTT
CDR3aa: CASSQQGAGQPQHF

d_gene: TRBD1
abundance: NA
j_gene: TRBJ2-1
v_gene: TRBV29-1
CDR3nt: TGCAGCGTTGAGATACGGACAGGGGCGATAATACGGGGGGTCGCCTACAATGAGCAGTTCTTC
CDR3aa: CSVEIRTGAIIRGVAYNEQFF

d_gene: NA
abundance: NA
j_gene: TRBJ1-2
v_gene: TRBV27
CDR3nt: TGTGCCAGCAGGCGGGGCGGGTTCTATGGCTACACCTTC
CDR3aa: CASRRGGFYGYTF

d_gene: NA
abundance: NA
j_gene: TRBJ2-7
v_gene: TRBV7-2
CDR3nt: TGTGCCAGCAGCTTAGTTCAAGCGGGCAGGTACGAGCAGTACTTC
CDR3aa: CASSLVQAGRYEQYF

d_gene: NA
abundance: NA
j_gene: TRBJ1-1
v_gene: TRBV11-1
CDR3nt: TGTGCCAGCAGCTTAGCGCGGGGGACTGAAGCTTTCTTT
CDR3aa: CASSLARGTEAFF

d_gene: TRBD2
abundance: NA
j_gene: TRBJ2-7
v_gene: TRBV5-3
CDR3nt: TGTGCCAGAAACCATACTAGCGGGAGTTCCCCAAGAGTCTACGAGCAGTACTTC
CDR3aa: CARNHTSGSSPRVYEQYF

d_gene: NA
abundance: NA
j_gene: TRBJ2-3
v_gene: TRBV15
CDR3nt: TGTGCCACCAATGATCCCGGGAACACAGATACGCAGTATTTT
CDR3aa: CATNDPGNTDTQYF

d_gene: TRBD1
abundance: few
j_gene: TRBJ1-2
v_gene: TRBV4-1
CDR3nt: TGCGCCAGCAGCCTGGGACAGGGAGGAGGCTACACCTTC
CDR3aa: CASSLGQGGGYTF

d_gene: NA
abundance: NA
j_gene: TRBJ1-4
v_gene: TRBV30
CDR3nt: TGTGCCTGGAGTGAGAATGGAAAACTGTTTTTT
CDR3aa: CAWSENGKLFF

d_gene: NA
abundance: NA
j_gene: TRBJ2-4
v_gene: TRBV7-2
CDR3nt: TGTGCCAGCAGCCTAGGGGTTTTAGCCAAAAACATTCAGTACTTC
CDR3aa: CASSLGVLAKNIQYF

d_gene: TRBD1
abundance: NA
j_gene: TRBJ2-7
v_gene: TRBV9
CDR3nt: TGTGCCAGCAGCGAGGGGACAGGGAGCTACGAGCAGTACTTC
CDR3aa: CASSEGTGSYEQYF

d_gene: NA
abundance: NA
j_gene: TRBJ1-1
v_gene: TRBV6-5
CDR3nt: TGTGCCAGCAGTTACTTTGGCAGGGTGGTCACTGAAGCTTTCTTT
CDR3aa: CASSYFGRVVTEAFF

d_gene: NA
abundance: NA
j_gene: TRBJ2-1
v_gene: TRBV4-1
CDR3nt: TGCGCCAGCAGCCAAAGCCTGAGCTCCTACAATGAGCAGTTCTTC
CDR3aa: CASSQSLSSYNEQFF

d_gene: NA
abundance: NA
j_gene: TRBJ2-7
v_gene: TRBV30
CDR3nt: TGTGCCTGGGACAGATCCTACGAGCAGTACTTC
CDR3aa: CAWDRSYEQYF